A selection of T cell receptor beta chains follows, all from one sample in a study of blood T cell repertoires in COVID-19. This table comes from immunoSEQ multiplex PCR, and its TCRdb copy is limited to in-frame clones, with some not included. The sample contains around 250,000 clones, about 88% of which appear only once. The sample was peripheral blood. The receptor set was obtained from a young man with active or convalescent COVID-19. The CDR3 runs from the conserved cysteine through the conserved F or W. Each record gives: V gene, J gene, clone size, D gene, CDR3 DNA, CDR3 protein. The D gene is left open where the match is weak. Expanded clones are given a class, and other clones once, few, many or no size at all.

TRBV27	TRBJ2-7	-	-	TGTGCCAGCAGTTTATCGGGGGGGGGCTTCTACGAGCAGTACTTC	CASSLSGGGFYEQYF
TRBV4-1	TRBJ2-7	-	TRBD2	TGCGCCAGCAGCCTACCTGATGGTAGCGGGGTCCCCTACGAGCAGTACTTC	CASSLPDGSGVPYEQYF
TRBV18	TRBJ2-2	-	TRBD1	TGTGCCAGCTCACCTACAGGGGACACCGGGGAGCTGTTTTTT	CASSPTGDTGELFF
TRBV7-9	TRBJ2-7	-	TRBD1	TGTGCCAGCAGCTTATGGGCTGCAGGGGGCGATTACGAGCAGTACTTC	CASSLWAAGGDYEQYF
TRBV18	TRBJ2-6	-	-	TGTGCCAGCTCACCACCGAGTATACGCTCTGGGGCCAACGTCCTGACTTTC	CASSPPSIRSGANVLTF
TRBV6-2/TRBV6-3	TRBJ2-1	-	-	TGTGCCAGCCGTTCTATGGGGGCTGAGCAGTTCTTC	CASRSMGAEQFF
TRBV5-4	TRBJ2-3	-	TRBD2	TGTGCCAGCAGCTCGGGACTAGCGGGAGAGTTAGATACGCAGTATTTT	CASSSGLAGELDTQYF
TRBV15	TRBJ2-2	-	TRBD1	TGTGCCACCAGCAGAGAATACGGACAGGGCCCGAACACCGGGGAGCTGTTTTTT	CATSREYGQGPNTGELFF
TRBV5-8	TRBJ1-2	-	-	TGTGCCAGCAGCTTTGATGGAGAGGACTATGGCTACACCTTC	CASSFDGEDYGYTF
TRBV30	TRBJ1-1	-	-	TGTGCCTGGACCCTGGGACACGAGAACACTGAAGCTTTCTTT	CAWTLGHENTEAFF
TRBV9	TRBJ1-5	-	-	TGTGCCAGCAGTGCCGGGGGGGGTGGTGGCAATCAGCCCCAGCATTTT	CASSAGGGGGNQPQHF
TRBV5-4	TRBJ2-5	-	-	TGTGCCAGCAGCTTTCGGGGGAAGGAGAAGAAGACCCAGTACTTC	CASSFRGKEKKTQYF
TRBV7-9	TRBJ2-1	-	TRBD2	TGTGCCAGCAGCCTAGCGGGAGCCTCCGATGAGCAGTTCTTC	CASSLAGASDEQFF
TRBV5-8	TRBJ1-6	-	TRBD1	TGTGCCAGCAGCGACCACAGGGGAAGCTCCTATAATTCACCCCTCCACTTT	CASSDHRGSSYNSPLHF
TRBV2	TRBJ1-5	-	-	TGTGCCAGCAGAAGGGGACTTAGCAATCAGCCCCAGCATTTT	CASRRGLSNQPQHF
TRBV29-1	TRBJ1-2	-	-	TGCAGCGTTGGAGACAGGCATCATGGCTACACCTTC	CSVGDRHHGYTF
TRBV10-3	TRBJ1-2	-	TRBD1	TGTGCCATCACTGAGACAGGGAACTATGGCTACACCTTC	CAITETGNYGYTF
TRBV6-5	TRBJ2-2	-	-	TGTGCCGGGCTAAGCCTCCTCGGGGAGCTGTTTTTT	CAGLSLLGELFF
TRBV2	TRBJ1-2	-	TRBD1	TGTGCCAGCACAGGGGGCAACGGCTACACCTTC	CASTGGNGYTF
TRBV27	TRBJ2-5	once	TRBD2	TGTGCCAGCAGTTTAGGCAGGGAGGGTACCCAGTACTTC	CASSLGREGTQYF
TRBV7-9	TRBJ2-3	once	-	TGTGCCAGCAGCCCTCTTGAGGGAGATACGCAGTATTTT	CASSPLEGDTQYF
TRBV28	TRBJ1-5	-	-	TGTGCCAGCAGTTTTTCAGGCCCGACCAATCAGCCCCAGCATTTT	CASSFSGPTNQPQHF
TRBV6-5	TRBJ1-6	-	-	TGTGCCACCCGTGTATCGGGAGGTGGGTCACCCCTCCACTTT	CATRVSGGGSPLHF
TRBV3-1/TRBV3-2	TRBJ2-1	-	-	TGTGCCAGCAGCCAAAGCGCCATGAACTACAATGAGCAGTTCTTC	CASSQSAMNYNEQFF
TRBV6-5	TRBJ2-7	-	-	TGTGCCAGCACCCAGTCGTGGGGGCCGGAGTACGAGCAGTACTTC	CASTQSWGPEYEQYF
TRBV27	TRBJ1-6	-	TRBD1	TGTGCCAGCAGTCGGGACAGTCAAGGTTCACCCCTCCACTTT	CASSRDSQGSPLHF
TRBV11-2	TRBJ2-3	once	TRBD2	TGTGCCAGCAGCTTAGAGCGGGGGTCCGATACGCAGTATTTT	CASSLERGSDTQYF
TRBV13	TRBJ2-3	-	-	TGTGCCAGCAGCCCCCCGAACCTGCGCGATACGCAGTATTTT	CASSPPNLRDTQYF
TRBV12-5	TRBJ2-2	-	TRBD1	TGTGCTAGTGGTTTTGGGACAGGGCCCAATACGAACACCGGGGAGCTGTTTTTT	CASGFGTGPNTNTGELFF
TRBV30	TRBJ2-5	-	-	TGTGCCTGGAGTGGACTGACCCAAGAGACCCAGTACTTC	CAWSGLTQETQYF
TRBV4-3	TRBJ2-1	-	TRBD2	TGCGCCAGCAGCCAGGGGGTGGGACTAGCGGGATCTTCGTACAATGAGCAGTTCTTC	CASSQGVGLAGSSYNEQFF
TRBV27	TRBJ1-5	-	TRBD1	TGTGCCAGCAGATCTACAGGGGGCGGTCGTCAGCCCCAGCATTTT	CASRSTGGGRQPQHF
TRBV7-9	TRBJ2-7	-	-	TGTGCCAGCAGCTTCGCCGGCTACGAGCAGTACTTC	CASSFAGYEQYF
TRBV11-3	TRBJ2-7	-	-	TGTGCCAGCAGCTTAGATCTCGGCGGATCCTACGAGCAGTACTTC	CASSLDLGGSYEQYF
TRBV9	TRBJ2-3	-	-	TGTGCCAGCAGCGTTTGGACAGCAGATACGCAGTATTTT	CASSVWTADTQYF
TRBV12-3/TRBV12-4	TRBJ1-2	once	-	TGTGCCAGCAGTTTCGTCAGCTATGGCTACACCTTC	CASSFVSYGYTF
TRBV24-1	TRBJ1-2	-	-	TGTGCCACCAGTGATTCGCGGCAGGGCACTAACTATGGCTACACCTTC	CATSDSRQGTNYGYTF
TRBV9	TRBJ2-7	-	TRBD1	TGTGTCAGCAGTAGGACAGGGGGCTACGAGCAGTACTTC	CVSSRTGGYEQYF
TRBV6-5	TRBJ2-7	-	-	TGTGCCAGCAGTAATATCGGGACTCTTCTCCGCGAGCAGTACTTC	CASSNIGTLLREQYF
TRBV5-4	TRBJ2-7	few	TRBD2	TGTGCCAGCAGTCTAGGACTAGCGGGGGCCTACGAGCAGTACTTC	CASSLGLAGAYEQYF
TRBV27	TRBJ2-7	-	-	TGTGCCAGCGGTCTCGGGCCAGGGGTAAACGAGCAGTACTTC	CASGLGPGVNEQYF
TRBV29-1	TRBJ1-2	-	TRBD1	TGCAGCGTTGAAGCTGAGGACAGGTTTTATGGCTACACCTTC	CSVEAEDRFYGYTF
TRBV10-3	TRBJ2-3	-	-	TGTGCCATCAGTGACCTCCGACACCGTCGGGGAGATACGCAGTATTTT	CAISDLRHRRGDTQYF
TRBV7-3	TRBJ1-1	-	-	TGTGCCAGCAGCCCCGGGGGTATGTCCGTGAACACTGAAGCTTTCTTT	CASSPGGMSVNTEAFF
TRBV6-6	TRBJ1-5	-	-	TGTGCCAGCAGCCTGCAGGGGACATACAACAATCAGCCCCAGCATTTT	CASSLQGTYNNQPQHF
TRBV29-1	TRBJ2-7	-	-	TGCAGCGTTGAGGCGGGTGGGGACGAGCAGTACTTC	CSVEAGGDEQYF
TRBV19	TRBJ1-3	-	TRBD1	TGTGCCACGGTATTTACAGGGGGCTACTCTGGAAACACCATATATTTT	CATVFTGGYSGNTIYF
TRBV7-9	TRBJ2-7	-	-	TGTGCCAGCAGACATTACGGACGGGAAACCTACGAGCAGTACTTC	CASRHYGRETYEQYF
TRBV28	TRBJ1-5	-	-	TGTGCCAGCAGTTTATTGTCGGATCAGCCCCAGCATTTT	CASSLLSDQPQHF
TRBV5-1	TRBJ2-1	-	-	TGCGCCAGCAGCTTGGCTCCCTTCTTAGCGGTAAGCTCCTACAATGAGCAGTTCTTC	CASSLAPFLAVSSYNEQFF
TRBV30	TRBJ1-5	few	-	TGTGCCTGGCAGGGCGATAATCAGCCCCAGCATTTT	CAWQGDNQPQHF
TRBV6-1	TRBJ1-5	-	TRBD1	TGTGCCAGCAGTGAATTACCAGGGGGGCATCAGCCCCAGCATTTT	CASSELPGGHQPQHF
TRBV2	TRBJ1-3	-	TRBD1	TGTGCCAGCAGTGCGACAGGGGAGGGAAACACCATATATTTT	CASSATGEGNTIYF
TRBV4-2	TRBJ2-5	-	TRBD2	TGTGCCAGCAGCCAACCGACTAGCGGGGGTACACAAGAGACCCAGTACTTC	CASSQPTSGGTQETQYF
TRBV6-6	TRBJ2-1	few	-	TGTGCCAGCAGTCCCATAACCGACAGTTCGAGCTCCTACAATGAGCAGTTCTTC	CASSPITDSSSSYNEQFF